The 14 T cell receptor beta chains reported below all come from one sample, sequenced in a study of T cell responses to AZD1222 COVID-19 vaccine. Using immunoSEQ multiplex PCR, the repertoire was profiled, and TCRdb retains in-frame clones only, with some absent. The sample carries around 130,000 clones, 80% to 90% recorded once. The material sequenced was peripheral blood, taken on day 0 of AZD1222 vaccination. These receptor sequences come from an adult in good health.

The V call is TRBV18, the J call TRBJ1-2, with 7 bases aligning to TRBD1. Germline V gene sequence: CDR1 KGHSH, CDR2 LQKENI. Trimming cost V 3 bases and J 3 bases; bases outside gene matches: 7. This CDR3 contains 15 residues. This CDR3 is CASSPSEGADYGYTF. The CDR3 nucleotides read TGTGCCAGCTCACCGTCAGAGGGGGCCGACTATGGCTACACCTTC.

The chain carries TRBV5-4 and TRBJ2-1, with 12 bases that match TRBD2. The ends lost 2 bases at V and 0 bases at J; junction bases unmatched: 3. Per germline, CDR1 SGHNT and CDR2 YYREEE (reference sequence). The CDR3 totals 17 residues. CDR3 in amino acids: CASSFPTSGSSYNEQFF. CDR3 nucleotide sequence: TGTGCCAGCAGCTTCCCGACTAGCGGGAGCTCCTACAATGAGCAGTTCTTC.

J is TRBJ1-1 and V is TRBV9; the D is unclear. Germline V gene sequence: CDR1 SGDLS, CDR2 YYNGEE. The CDR3 covers 14 residues. V shed 6 bases and J shed 0 bases, with 12 bases lying between them. DNA for the CDR3: TGTGCCAGCAATATGGACGGCATGAACACTGAAGCTTTCTTT. It encodes CASNMDGMNTEAFF.

The J gene is TRBJ1-2, the V gene TRBV11-2; D perhaps matches TRBD1 (5 bases). V dropped 6 bases and J dropped 3 bases, with 11 bases sitting between them. CDR1 SGHAT and CDR2 FQNNGV come from the germline V gene. There are 13 residues in the CDR3. The CDR3 protein is CASRTGRDYGYTF. The CDR3 nucleotides are TGTGCCAGCAGAACCGGCAGGGACTATGGCTACACCTTC.

Only a few counts were recorded for this clone. V gene TRBV3-1 (or the pseudogene TRBV3-2) combines with J gene TRBJ1-6; no clear D gene. CDR3 length: 13 residues. Trimming stripped 7 bases from V and 7 bases from J, with 11 bases between. Germline V gene lookup returns CDR1 LGHDT and CDR2 YNNKEL (reference sequence). This chain's CDR3 is CASTLAWNSPLHF. In DNA form, the CDR3 reads TGTGCCAGCACTCTCGCGTGGAATTCACCCCTCCACTTT.

The chain couples TRBV5-4 to TRBJ1-2; 9 positions match TRBD1. V gave up 7 bases and J gave up 6 bases; unmatched junction bases: 13. The CDR3 totals 15 residues. CDR1 and CDR2 from the germline V gene are SGHNT and YYREEE (reference sequence). The CDR3 DNA is TGTGCCAGCGCCCACCGGGACAGGGACCGCAATGGCTACACCTTC. This encodes CASAHRDRDRNGYTF.

The chain combines TRBV7-6 with TRBJ2-7; D is possibly TRBD2 (5 bases). The V end was cut by 5 bases, the J end by 0 bases, with 11 bases between. Germline V gene data show CDR1 as SGHVS and CDR2 as FNYEAQ. The CDR3 runs 14 residues. This CDR3 reads CASSKDFSSYEQYF. The CDR3, as DNA: TGTGCCAGCAGCAAGGACTTTAGCTCCTACGAGCAGTACTTC.

The J gene is TRBJ2-7, the V gene TRBV6-5, with D possibly being TRBD1 (6 bases). V lost 0 bases and J 2 bases, leaving 11 bases between the germline ends. The germline V gene has CDR1 MNHEY and CDR2 SVGAGI. CDR3 length equals 15 residues. CDR3 residues: CASSYSGTGTYEQYF. CDR3 nucleotide sequence: TGTGCCAGCAGTTACTCAGGAACAGGGACCTACGAGCAGTACTTC.

The V gene is TRBV9, the J gene TRBJ2-5; 9 bases line up with TRBD2. With V trimmed by 0 bases and J by 4 bases, 10 bases remained unmatched. The CDR3 runs to 17 residues. Germline CDR1 and CDR2: SGDLS and YYNGEE. CDR3 nucleotide sequence: TGTGCCAGCAGCGTAGGTGTAGCGGGGGTTTTGGGAGAGACCCAGTACTTC. Protein sequence: CASSVGVAGVLGETQYF.

The rearrangement joins TRBV10-3 to TRBJ2-1; 9 bases are a match to TRBD2. V lost 3 bases to trimming and J lost 1 base; unmatched junction nucleotides: 1. The germline V gene has CDR1 ENHRY and CDR2 SYGVKD. The CDR3 has 15 residues. The CDR3 spells CAISELAGSYNEQFF. The CDR3, as DNA: TGTGCCATCAGTGAACTAGCGGGTTCCTACAATGAGCAGTTCTTC.

CDR3 nucleotide sequence: TGTGCCTGTACCAGGACAGGATCGTACCAAGAGACCCAGTACTTC. This codes for CACTRTGSYQETQYF. The genes are TRBV30 and TRBJ2-5; 7 bases line up with TRBD1. The CDR3 contains 15 residues. V trimming: 6 bases; J trimming: 0 bases; junction bases outside the gene matches: 10. Germline CDR1 reads GTSNPN; CDR2 reads SVGIG (reference sequence).

The chain is built from TRBV13 and TRBJ2-6; TRBD1 matches 12 bases. V lost 5 bases and J lost 4; bases outside the gene matches: 3. The CDR3 covers 16 residues. In germline, CDR1 is PRHDT, CDR2 FYEKMQ (reference sequence). The CDR3 spells CASSRDRGLGANVLTF. CDR3 sequence (DNA): TGTGCCAGCAGCCGGGACAGGGGGCTAGGGGCCAACGTCCTGACTTTC.

This sequence joins TRBV28 and TRBJ2-7; 9 bases align to TRBD1. CDR1 and CDR2 (germline): MDHEN, SYDVKM. Trimming at V came to 4 bases and at J to 3 bases, leaving 10 bases not matched to a gene. This CDR3 has 16 amino acids. The CDR3 nucleotides are TGTGCCAGCAGTTCCCTTGGACAGGGGAAGATCTACGAGCAGTACTTC. Translated, it gives CASSSLGQGKIYEQYF.

This rearrangement joins TRBV3-1 (or the pseudogene TRBV3-2) to TRBJ1-3; D is uncertain. Trimming left V 1 base short and J 7 bases short, with 8 bases between. Germline V gives CDR1 LGHDT, CDR2 YNNKEL (reference sequence). This CDR3 has 13 amino acids. This CDR3 reads CASSQGGRNTIYF. CDR3 bases: TGTGCCAGCAGCCAAGGGGGTAGGAACACCATATATTTT.